What follows describes a single T cell receptor (beta chain). This sample stems from a study of T cell changes during pregnancy in multiple sclerosis. The repertoire was sequenced with immunoSEQ multiplex PCR; TCRdb's copy has only in-frame clones and lacks some. The sample records more than 85,000 clones, around nine tenths being singletons. The V and J ends lost 3 bases and 6 bases, in that order; junction bases with no gene match: 10. The length of the CDR3 is 15 residues. Germline V gene lookup returns CDR1 SNHLY and CDR2 FYNNEI. The rearrangement joins TRBV2 to TRBJ1-2; 7 bases match TRBD1. The TCR originated in a female donor with multiple sclerosis, enrolled in a pregnancy study. The sample was peripheral blood, taken in the second trimester of pregnancy. The CDR3 loop is CASSDFLDRLDGYTF. The CDR3 bases are TGTGCCAGCAGTGACTTCCTGGACAGGTTGGATGGCTACACCTTC.